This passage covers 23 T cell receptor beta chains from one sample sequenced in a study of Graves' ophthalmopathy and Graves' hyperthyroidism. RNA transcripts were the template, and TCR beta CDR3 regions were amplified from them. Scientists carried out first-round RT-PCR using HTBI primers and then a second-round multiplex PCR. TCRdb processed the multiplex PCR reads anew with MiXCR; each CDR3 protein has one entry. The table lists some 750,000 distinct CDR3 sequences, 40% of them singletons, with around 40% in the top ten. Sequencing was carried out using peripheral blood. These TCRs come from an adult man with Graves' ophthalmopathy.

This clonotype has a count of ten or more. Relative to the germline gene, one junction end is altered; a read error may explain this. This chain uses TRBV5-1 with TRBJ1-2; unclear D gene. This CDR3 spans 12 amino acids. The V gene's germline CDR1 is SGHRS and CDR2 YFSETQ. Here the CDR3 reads CASSLGQYGYTF. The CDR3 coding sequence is TGTGCCAGCAGCTTAGGCCAGTATGGCTACACCTTC. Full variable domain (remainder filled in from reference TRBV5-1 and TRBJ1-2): KAGVTQTPRYLIKTRGQQVTLSCSPISGHRSVSWYQQTPGQGLQFLFEYFSETQRNKGNFPGRFSGRQFSNSRSEMNVSTLELGDSALYLCASSLGQYGYTFGSGTRLTVV.

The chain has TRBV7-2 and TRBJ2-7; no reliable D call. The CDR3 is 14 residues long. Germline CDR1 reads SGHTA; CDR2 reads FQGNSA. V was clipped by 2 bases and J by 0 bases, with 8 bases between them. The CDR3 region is CASSLSSSSYEQYF. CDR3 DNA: TGTGCCAGCAGCTTATCATCTAGCTCCTACGAGCAGTACTTC.

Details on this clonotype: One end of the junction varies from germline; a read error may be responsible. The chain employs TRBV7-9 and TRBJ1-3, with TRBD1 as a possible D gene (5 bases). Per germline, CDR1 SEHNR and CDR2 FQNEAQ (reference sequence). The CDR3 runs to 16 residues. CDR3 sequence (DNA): TGTGCCAGCAGCGCGCCAGGACGGGGCTCTGGAAACATCATATATTTT. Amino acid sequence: CASSAPGRGSGNIIYF.

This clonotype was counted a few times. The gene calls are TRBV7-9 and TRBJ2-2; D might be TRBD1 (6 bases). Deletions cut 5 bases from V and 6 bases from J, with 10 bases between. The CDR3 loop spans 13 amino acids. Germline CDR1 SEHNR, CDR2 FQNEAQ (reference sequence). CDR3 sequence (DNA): TGTGCCAGCAGCAACAGGGTCGCCGGGGAGCTGTTTTTT. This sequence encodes CASSNRVAGELFF.

CDR3 in amino acids: CAISEGSGTEAFF. The CDR3 DNA sequence: TGTGCCATCAGTGAGGGGAGTGGCACTGAAGCTTTCTTT. This chain connects TRBV10-3 to TRBJ1-1, with unresolved D. The CDR3 has 13 amino acids. Germline V gene lookup returns CDR1 ENHRY and CDR2 SYGVKD. Trimming shortened V by 2 bases and J by 4 bases, and 8 bases separated the two germline ends.

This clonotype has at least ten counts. The CDR3 DNA follows: TGCAGCGTTCACGAGGAGACCCAGTACTTC. Its protein product is CSVHEETQYF. J is TRBJ2-5 and V is TRBV29-1; no firm D call. V lost 5 bases and J 5 bases, leaving 6 bases between the germline ends. There are 10 residues in the CDR3. CDR1 and CDR2 from the germline V gene are SQVTM and ANQGSEA.

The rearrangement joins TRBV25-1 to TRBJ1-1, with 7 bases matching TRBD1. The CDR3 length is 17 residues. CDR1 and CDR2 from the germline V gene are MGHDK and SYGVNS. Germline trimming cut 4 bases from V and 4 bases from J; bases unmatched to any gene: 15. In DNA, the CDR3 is TGTGCCAGCAGTGCTGTGCGGTCGGACAGGAAGGCCACTGAAGCTTTCTTT. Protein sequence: CASSAVRSDRKATEAFF.

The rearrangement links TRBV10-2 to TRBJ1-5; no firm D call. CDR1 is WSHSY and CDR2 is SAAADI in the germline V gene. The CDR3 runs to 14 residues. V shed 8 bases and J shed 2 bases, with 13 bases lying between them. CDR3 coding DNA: TGCGCCAGCCGTTACACCCATGGCAATCAGCCCCAGCATTTT. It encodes CASRYTHGNQPQHF.

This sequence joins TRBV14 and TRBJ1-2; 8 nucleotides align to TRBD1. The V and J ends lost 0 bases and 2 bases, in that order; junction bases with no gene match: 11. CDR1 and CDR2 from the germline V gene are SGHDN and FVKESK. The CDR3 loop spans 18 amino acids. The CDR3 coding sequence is TGTGCCAGCAGCCAAGATGGGACAGGTCCTCCGTTAAACTATGGCTACACCTTC. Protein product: CASSQDGTGPPLNYGYTF.

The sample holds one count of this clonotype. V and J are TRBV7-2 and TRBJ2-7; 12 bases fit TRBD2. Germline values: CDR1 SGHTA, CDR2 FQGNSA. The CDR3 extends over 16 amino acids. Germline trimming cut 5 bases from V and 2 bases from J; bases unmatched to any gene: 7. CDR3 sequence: CASSRGLAGPAYEQYF. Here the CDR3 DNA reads TGTGCCAGCAGCCGCGGACTAGCGGGGCCCGCCTACGAGCAGTACTTC. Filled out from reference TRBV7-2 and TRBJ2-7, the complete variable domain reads GAGVSQSPSNKVTEKGKDVELRCDPISGHTALYWYRQSLGQGLEFLIYFQGNSAPDKSGLPSDRFSAERTGGSVSTLTIQRTQQEDSAVYLCASSRGLAGPAYEQYFGPGTRLTVT.

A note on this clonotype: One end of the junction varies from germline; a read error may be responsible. CDR3 nucleotide sequence: TGCAGTGTTTCAGACCGTACAAGGGACACCGGGGAGCTGTACTTC. It is translated as CSVSDRTRDTGELYF. The rearrangement joins TRBV20-1 to TRBJ2-7; the D gene is possibly TRBD1 (6 bases). Per germline, CDR1 DFQATT and CDR2 SNEGSKA (reference sequence). This CDR3 comprises 15 residues.

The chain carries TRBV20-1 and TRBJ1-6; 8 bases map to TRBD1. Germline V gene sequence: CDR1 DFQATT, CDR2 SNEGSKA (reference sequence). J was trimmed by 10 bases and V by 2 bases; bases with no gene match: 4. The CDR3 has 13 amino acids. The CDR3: CSARKTGVSPLHF. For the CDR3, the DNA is TGCAGTGCTAGAAAGACAGGGGTCTCACCCCTCCACTTT.

CDR3 amino acids: CASSLRDRGNYGYTF. Written as DNA, the CDR3 is TGTGCCAGCAGCCTCCGGGACAGGGGTAACTATGGCTACACCTTC. The gene calls are TRBV2 and TRBJ1-2, with 10 positions matching TRBD1. Germline V gene lookup returns CDR1 SNHLY and CDR2 FYNNEI. The CDR3 is made up of 15 amino acids. V was pared by 6 bases and J by 1 base, with 5 bases of the junction left unmatched.

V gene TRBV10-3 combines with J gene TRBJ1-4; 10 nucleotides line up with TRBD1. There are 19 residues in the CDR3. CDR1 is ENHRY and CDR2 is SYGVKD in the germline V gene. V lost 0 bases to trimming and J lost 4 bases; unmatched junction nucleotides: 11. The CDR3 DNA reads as TGTGCCATCAGTGAGTCACGGGACAGGGGACAATTGAGTAATGAAAAACTGTTTTTT. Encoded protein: CAISESRDRGQLSNEKLFF.

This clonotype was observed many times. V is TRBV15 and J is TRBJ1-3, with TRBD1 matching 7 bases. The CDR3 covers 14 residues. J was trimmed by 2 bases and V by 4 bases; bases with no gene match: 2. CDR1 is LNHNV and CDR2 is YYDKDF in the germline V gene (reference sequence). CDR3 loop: CATSITGAGNTIYF. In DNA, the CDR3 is TGTGCCACCAGCATAACAGGGGCTGGAAACACCATATATTTT.

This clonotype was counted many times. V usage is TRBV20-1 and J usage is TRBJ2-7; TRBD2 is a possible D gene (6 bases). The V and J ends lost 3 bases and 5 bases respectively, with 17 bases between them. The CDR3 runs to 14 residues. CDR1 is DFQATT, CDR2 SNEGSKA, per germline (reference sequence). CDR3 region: CSASWVLGGNEQYF. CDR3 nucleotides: TGCAGTGCTAGTTGGGTACTGGGGGGAAACGAGCAGTACTTC.

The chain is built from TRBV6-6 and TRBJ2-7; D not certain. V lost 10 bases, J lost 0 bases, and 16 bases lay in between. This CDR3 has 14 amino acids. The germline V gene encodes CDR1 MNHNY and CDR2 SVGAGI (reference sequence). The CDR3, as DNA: TGTGCCACCTGTCGACCCACCAGCTCCTACGAGCAGTACTTC. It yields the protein CATCRPTSSYEQYF.

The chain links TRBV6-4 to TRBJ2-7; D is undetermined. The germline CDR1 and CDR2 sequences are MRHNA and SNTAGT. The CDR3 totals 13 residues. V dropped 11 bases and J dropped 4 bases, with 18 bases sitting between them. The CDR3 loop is CAGFRIYVYEQYF. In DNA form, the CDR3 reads TGTGCCGGGTTCAGGATTTATGTTTACGAGCAGTACTTC.

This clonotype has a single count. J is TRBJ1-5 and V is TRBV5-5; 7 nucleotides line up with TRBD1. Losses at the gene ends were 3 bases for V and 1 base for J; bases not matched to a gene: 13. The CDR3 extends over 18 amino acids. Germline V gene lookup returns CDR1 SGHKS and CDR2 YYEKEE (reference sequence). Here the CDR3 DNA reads TGTGCCAGCAGCTATTATCGTAAGGACAGGAAAAGCAATCAGCCCCAGCATTTT. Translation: CASSYYRKDRKSNQPQHF. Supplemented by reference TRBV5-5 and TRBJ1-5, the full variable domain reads DAGVTQSPTHLIKTRGQQVTLRCSPISGHKSVSWYQQVLGQGPQFIFQYYEKEERGRGNFPDRFSARQFPNYSSELNVNALLLGDSALYLCASSYYRKDRKSNQPQHFGDGTRLSIL.

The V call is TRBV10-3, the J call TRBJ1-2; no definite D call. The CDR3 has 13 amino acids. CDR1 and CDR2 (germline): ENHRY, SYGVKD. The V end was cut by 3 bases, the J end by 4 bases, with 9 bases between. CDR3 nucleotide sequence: TGTGCCATCAGTGATTATAACAGCTATGGCTACACCTTC. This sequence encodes CAISDYNSYGYTF.

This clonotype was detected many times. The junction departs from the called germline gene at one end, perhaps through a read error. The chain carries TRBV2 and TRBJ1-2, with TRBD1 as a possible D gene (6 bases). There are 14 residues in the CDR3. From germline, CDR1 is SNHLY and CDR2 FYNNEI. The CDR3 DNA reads TGTGCCGGCAGTGCAAGGGGGACATCCTATGGCTACACCTTC. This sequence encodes CAGSARGTSYGYTF.

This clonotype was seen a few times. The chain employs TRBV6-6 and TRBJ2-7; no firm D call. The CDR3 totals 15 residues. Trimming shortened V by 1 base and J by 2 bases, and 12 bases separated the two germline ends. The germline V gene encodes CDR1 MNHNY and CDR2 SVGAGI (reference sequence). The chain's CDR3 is CASSYLLGRAYEQYF. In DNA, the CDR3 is TGTGCCAGCAGTTACTTGCTAGGCAGAGCCTACGAGCAGTACTTC.

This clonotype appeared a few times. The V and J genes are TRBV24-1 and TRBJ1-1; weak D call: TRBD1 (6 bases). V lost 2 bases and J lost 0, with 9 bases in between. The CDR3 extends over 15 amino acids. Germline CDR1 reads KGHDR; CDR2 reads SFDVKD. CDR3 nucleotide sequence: TGTGCCACCAGTGATTCTCAGGGGCTGAACACTGAAGCTTTCTTT. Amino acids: CATSDSQGLNTEAFF.